These 18 T cell receptor beta chains were sequenced from one sample in a study of T cell responses to AZD1222 COVID-19 vaccine. TCRdb's copy holds only in-frame clones and misses some; the assay was immunoSEQ multiplex PCR. Of 150,000 or so clones listed, about 90% were seen once; the top ten hold less than 5.5%. The sample in question was peripheral blood, obtained on day 0 of AZD1222 vaccination. All receptors come from an adult in good health.

V is TRBV19 and J is TRBJ1-5; D is perhaps TRBD1 (6 bases). Trimming took 6 bases from V and 1 from J, leaving 19 bases between them. Germline CDR1 is LNHDA and CDR2 is SQIVND (reference sequence). This CDR3 is 17 amino acids long. The CDR3 nucleotides read TGTGCCAGTAGGATCAAAGCAGGGGCGTACAGCAATCAGCCCCAGCATTTT. Its protein is CASRIKAGAYSNQPQHF.

The V gene is TRBV6-5, the J gene TRBJ2-1; tentative D call: TRBD2 (6 bases). Trimming stripped 2 bases from V and 2 bases from J, with 10 bases between. The length of the CDR3 is 15 residues. The germline V gene has CDR1 MNHEY and CDR2 SVGAGI. CDR3 in amino acids: CASSYGTSAYNEQFF. In nucleotides, the CDR3 is TGTGCCAGCAGTTACGGGACTTCGGCCTACAATGAGCAGTTCTTC.

In its sample, this clone was seen once. The rearrangement links TRBV7-2 to TRBJ1-2, with 8 nucleotides matching TRBD1. Per the germline V gene, CDR1 is SGHTA and CDR2 is FQGNSA. The J segment lost 8 bases and the V segment lost 5 bases, leaving 7 bases of the junction unmatched. The CDR3 consists of 13 residues. Here the CDR3 DNA reads TGTGCCAGCAGCCCCGACAGGGGTTGGGGCTACACCTTC. As protein: CASSPDRGWGYTF.

The chain carries TRBV7-3 and TRBJ1-2; TRBD1 might be the D (5 bases). Per the germline V gene, CDR1 is SGHTA and CDR2 is FQGTGA. This CDR3 is 15 amino acids long. V lost 1 base, J lost 4 bases, and 13 bases lay in between. DNA of the CDR3: TGTGCCAGCAGCTTAAATGGGGGTGAGGGCTATGGCTACACCTTC. It codes for CASSLNGGEGYGYTF.

CDR3 nucleotide sequence: TGTGCCAGCAGCGTGCAGGGAAGCCCTGAAGCTTTCTTT. Its translation: CASSVQGSPEAFF. V is TRBV4-2 and J is TRBJ1-1, with a tentative D call TRBD1 (5 bases). CDR3 length: 13 amino acids. Germline V gives CDR1 LGHNA, CDR2 YNFKEQ. Deletions cut 5 bases from V and 6 bases from J, with 13 bases between.

The rearrangement joins TRBV12-3 or TRBV12-4 to TRBJ2-3; D not certain. The CDR3 length is 13 residues. Between the trimmed V and J ends, which lost 2 bases and 6 bases, there was a span of 9 bases. The CDR3 here is CASSLLAWDTQYF. The CDR3, as DNA: TGTGCCAGCAGTTTATTGGCATGGGATACGCAGTATTTT.

The chain couples TRBV29-1 to TRBJ1-4; D is unclear. The CDR3 length is 13 residues. The V end was cut by 6 bases, the J end by 8 bases, with 16 bases between. Germline-derived CDR1 and CDR2 are SQVTM and ANQGSEA. CDR3 DNA: TGCAGCGTAGCACATGGACGAGGAGAAAAACTGTTTTTT. The encoded protein is CSVAHGRGEKLFF.

The J gene is TRBJ1-2, the V gene TRBV7-2; the D gene is possibly TRBD1 (5 bases). The CDR3 loop spans 14 amino acids. Germline-derived CDR1 and CDR2 are SGHTA and FQGNSA. Trimming shortened V by 3 bases and J by 1 base, and 9 bases separated the two germline ends. The CDR3 DNA sequence: TGTGCCAGCAGCTTGACAGACCTTAACTATGGCTACACCTTC. This gives the protein CASSLTDLNYGYTF. The whole variable domain, remainder taken from reference TRBV7-2 and TRBJ1-2, is GAGVSQSPSNKVTEKGKDVELRCDPISGHTALYWYRQSLGQGLEFLIYFQGNSAPDKSGLPSDRFSAERTGGSVSTLTIQRTQQEDSAVYLCASSLTDLNYGYTFGSGTRLTVV.

This sequence joins TRBV5-1 and TRBJ1-3; D gene uncertain. Germline V gene lookup returns CDR1 SGHRS and CDR2 YFSETQ. Trimming removed 4 bases at V and 2 bases at J, with 10 bases between. This CDR3 spans 14 amino acids. This chain's CDR3 is CASSQTFPGNTIYF. CDR3 sequence (DNA): TGCGCCAGCAGCCAGACATTCCCTGGAAACACCATATATTTT.

This sequence joins TRBV7-2 and TRBJ1-5, with a tentative D call TRBD1 (5 bases). Germline V gives CDR1 SGHTA, CDR2 FQGNSA. CDR3 size: 18 residues. The V end was cut by 4 bases, the J end by 1 base, with 20 bases between. The CDR3 DNA reads as TGTGCCAGCAGCTCCGGTGGATATGGGCAGGGAAGCAATCAGCCCCAGCATTTT. Translation: CASSSGGYGQGSNQPQHF.

The rearrangement joins TRBV24-1 to TRBJ1-5; D gene unclear. This CDR3 is 14 amino acids long. Germline CDR1 and CDR2: KGHDR and SFDVKD. V shed 4 bases and J shed 6 bases, with 12 bases lying between them. The CDR3 loop is CATSDEGRSQPQHF. CDR3 nucleotides: TGTGCCACCAGTGACGAGGGTCGGAGTCAGCCCCAGCATTTT.

The J gene is TRBJ1-5, the V gene TRBV19, with TRBD1 matching 12 bases. The V gene's germline CDR1 is LNHDA and CDR2 SQIVND (reference sequence). The CDR3 runs 17 residues. The V segment lost 4 bases and the J segment 7 bases; nucleotides outside the gene matches: 11. As DNA, the CDR3 is TGTGCCAGTAGTACCGCCGGGACAGGGGGCGCAGAACAGCCCCAGCATTTT. Amino acids: CASSTAGTGGAEQPQHF.

The table lists this clone with a few counts. The rearrangement links TRBV24-1 to TRBJ2-1; 12 nucleotides line up with TRBD2. CDR1 KGHDR and CDR2 SFDVKD come from the germline V gene. CDR3 length: 18 residues. Germline trimming cut 5 bases from V and 1 base from J; bases unmatched to any gene: 8. The CDR3 DNA is TGTGCCACCAGTGGGGCTAGCGGGAGGGAGACATCCTACAATGAGCAGTTCTTC. Translating it yields CATSGASGRETSYNEQFF.

This sequence joins TRBV11-1 and TRBJ2-1, with 9 bases fitting TRBD2. V dropped 10 bases and J dropped 6; count of bases not matched to a gene: 16. The CDR3 runs to 16 residues. Germline loops: CDR1 SGHAT, CDR2 FQDESV (reference sequence). CDR3 nucleotide sequence: TGTGCCACGGAGGCGGGAGGGGGTCTTCGGGGCAATGAGCAGTTCTTC. Protein: CATEAGGGLRGNEQFF. Together with reference TRBV11-1 and TRBJ2-1, the CDR3 gives the full variable domain: EAEVAQSPRYKITEKSQAVAFWCDPISGHATLYWYRQILGQGPELLVQFQDESVVDDSQLPKDRFSAERLKGVDSTLKIQPAELGDSAMYLCATEAGGGLRGNEQFFGPGTRLTVL.

The J gene is TRBJ2-1, the V gene TRBV24-1; TRBD1 might be the D (6 bases). The CDR3 has 15 residues. CDR1 and CDR2 (germline): KGHDR, SFDVKD. Between the trimmed V and J ends, which lost 7 bases and 5 bases, there was a span of 17 bases. CDR3 protein: CATSAIGGNHNEQFF. For the CDR3, the DNA is TGTGCCACCAGCGCTATAGGGGGTAACCACAATGAGCAGTTCTTC.

The rearrangement joins TRBV12-3 or TRBV12-4 to TRBJ2-3; D is unresolved. CDR3 length: 9 residues. Trimming shortened V by 3 bases and J by 14 bases, and 6 bases separated the two germline ends. The CDR3 protein is CASSFILYF. CDR3 nucleotides: TGTGCCAGCAGTTTTATATTGTATTTT.

This sequence joins TRBV6-5 and TRBJ1-6; maybe TRBD1 (6 bases). Germline V gives CDR1 MNHEY, CDR2 SVGAGI. CDR3 size: 12 residues. The V and J ends lost 5 bases and 13 bases respectively, with 12 bases between them. CDR3 coding DNA: TGTGCCAGCAGTCGACACCAGGGGCCCCTCCACTTT. This sequence encodes CASSRHQGPLHF.

The V and J genes are TRBV5-1 and TRBJ1-2; 7 bases agree with TRBD1. Germline loops: CDR1 SGHRS, CDR2 YFSETQ. With V trimmed by 3 bases and J by 2 bases, 4 bases remained unmatched. The CDR3 totals 14 residues. As DNA, the CDR3 is TGCGCCAGCAGCTACCGACAGGGCAACTATGGCTACACCTTC. It codes for CASSYRQGNYGYTF.